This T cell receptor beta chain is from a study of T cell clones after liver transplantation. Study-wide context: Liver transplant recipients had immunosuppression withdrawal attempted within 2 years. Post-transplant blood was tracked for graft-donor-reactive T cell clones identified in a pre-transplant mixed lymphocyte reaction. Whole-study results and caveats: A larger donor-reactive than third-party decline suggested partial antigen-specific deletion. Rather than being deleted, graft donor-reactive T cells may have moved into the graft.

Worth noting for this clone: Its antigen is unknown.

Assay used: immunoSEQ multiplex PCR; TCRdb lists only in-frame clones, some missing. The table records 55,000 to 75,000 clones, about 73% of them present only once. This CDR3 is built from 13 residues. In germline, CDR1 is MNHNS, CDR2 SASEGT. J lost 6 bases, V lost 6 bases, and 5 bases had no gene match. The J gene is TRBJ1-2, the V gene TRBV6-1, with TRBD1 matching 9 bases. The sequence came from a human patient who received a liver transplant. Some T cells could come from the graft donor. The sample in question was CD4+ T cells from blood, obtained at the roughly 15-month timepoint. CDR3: CASRVQGADGYTF. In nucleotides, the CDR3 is TGTGCCAGCAGGGTACAGGGGGCTGATGGCTACACCTTC.